This TCR beta chain appears in the sequencing data of a study of shared clonotypes between healthy human individuals. At deep level, the assay was performed. Using immunoSEQ multiplex PCR, the repertoire was profiled, and TCRdb retains in-frame clones only, with some absent. The sample shows 2 million to 2.5 million clones, approximately 96% of them seen only once. Only Caucasian adults living in Nashville, Tennessee served as donors. General study results and limits: Some clonotypes were shared by all four sorted-subset donors, while others were not shared. The non-shared ones had lower generation probabilities than the shared ones. Sampling covered nothing but blood. Tissue TCR repertoires likely differ from those found in blood.

The CDR3 is made up of 12 amino acids. Trimming shortened V by 7 bases and J by 1 base, and 8 bases separated the two germline ends. Germline CDR1 is SQVTM and CDR2 is ANQGSEA. About this clone: The antigen remains undetermined.

This clonotype originated in a man aged 18-30 years in good health. V is TRBV29-1 and J is TRBJ2-1; possibly TRBD1 or TRBD2 for D (5 bases each). Material for sequencing was naive CD4+ T cells sorted from blood. Subset: CD45RA+ positively selected. The CDR3 DNA follows: TGCAGCGGGGGGTCATCCTACAATGAGCAGTTCTTC. Encoded protein: CSGGSSYNEQFF.